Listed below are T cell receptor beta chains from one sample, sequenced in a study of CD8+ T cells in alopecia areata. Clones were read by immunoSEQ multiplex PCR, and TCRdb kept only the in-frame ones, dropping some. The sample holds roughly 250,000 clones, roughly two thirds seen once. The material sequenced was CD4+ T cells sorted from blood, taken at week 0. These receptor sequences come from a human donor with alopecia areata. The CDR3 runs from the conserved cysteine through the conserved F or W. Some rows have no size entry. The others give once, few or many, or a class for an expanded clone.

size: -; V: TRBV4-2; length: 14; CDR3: CASSQLVPSYEQYF
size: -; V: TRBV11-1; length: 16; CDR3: CASSISTGLPQETQYF
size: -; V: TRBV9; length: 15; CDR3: CASSPGVAGYNEQFF
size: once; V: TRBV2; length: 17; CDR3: CASSLMGTSGATDTQYF
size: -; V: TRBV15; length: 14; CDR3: CATSKGSSNTEAFF
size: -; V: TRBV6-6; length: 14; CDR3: CASSLAGGEDGYTF
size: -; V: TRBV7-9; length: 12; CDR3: CASSLMVNEQYF
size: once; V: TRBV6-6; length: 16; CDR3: CASSAPGQGAKETQYF
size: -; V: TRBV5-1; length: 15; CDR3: CASSALQGATDTQYF
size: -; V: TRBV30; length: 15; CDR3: CAWSVGLANTGELFF
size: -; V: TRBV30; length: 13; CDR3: CAWSKALQETQYF
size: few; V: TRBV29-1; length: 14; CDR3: CSVRVAGVSYEQYF
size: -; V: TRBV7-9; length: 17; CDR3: CASRNTLATQGSYEQYF
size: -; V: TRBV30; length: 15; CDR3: CAWSLRQSSTDTQYF
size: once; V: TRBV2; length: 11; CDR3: CASSDAGEQYF
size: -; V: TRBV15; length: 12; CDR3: CATSRVTDTQYF
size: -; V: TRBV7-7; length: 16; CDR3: CASSLGPGAGTGELFF
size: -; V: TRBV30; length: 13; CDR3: CAWSAGETYGYTF
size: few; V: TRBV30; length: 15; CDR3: CAWTNLAGGTDTQYF
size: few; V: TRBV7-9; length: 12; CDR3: CASSSVEDTQYF
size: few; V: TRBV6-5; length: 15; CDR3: CASSYSSGAGNTIYF
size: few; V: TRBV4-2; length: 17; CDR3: CASSNGLAGGTEETQYF
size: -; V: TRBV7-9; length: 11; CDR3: CASRSTDTQYF
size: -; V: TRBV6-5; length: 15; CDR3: CASSYSDTSSYEQYF
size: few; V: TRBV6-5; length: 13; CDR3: CASSYERYNEQFF
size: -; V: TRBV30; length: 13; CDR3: CAWERQSGNTIYF
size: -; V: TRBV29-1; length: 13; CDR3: CSVEAGRDTEAFF
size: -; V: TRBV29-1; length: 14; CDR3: CSVEGGLVETEAFF
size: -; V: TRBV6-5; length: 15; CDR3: CASSPTLTGLETQYF
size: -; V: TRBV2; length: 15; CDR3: CASRGDRPSNQPQHF
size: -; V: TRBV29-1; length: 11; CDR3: CSPVKTDTQYF
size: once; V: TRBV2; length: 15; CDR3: CASSPPGQGAYGYTF
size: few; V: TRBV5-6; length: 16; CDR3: CASSLQGRYSGNTIYF
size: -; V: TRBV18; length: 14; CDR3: CASSLDRVGETQYF
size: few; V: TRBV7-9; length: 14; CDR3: CASSLAIGGETQYF